Sequencing of this T cell receptor (beta chain) was carried out in a study of blood T cell repertoires in COVID-19. Whole-study context: Researchers got acute and convalescent COVID-19 samples from the United States, Italy and Spain. Sources were T cells, B-cell-depleted T cells, or PBMCs; the material itself was cDNA or gDNA.

In the authors' methods: The assay estimated nucleated cells by amplifying reference gene primers. This table comes from immunoSEQ multiplex PCR, and its TCRdb copy is limited to in-frame clones, with some not included. Clonal size and the V and J genes are those of that table, whereas D and trimming came from the DNA. The sample comprises more than 35,000 clones, around 73% of which are singletons, and over 15% rests with the top ten. CDR3 length: 16 amino acids. V was clipped by 5 bases and J by 7 bases; unmatched bases: 14. Germline loops: CDR1 MNHEY, CDR2 SVGEGT. This chain joins TRBV6-2 or TRBV6-3 and TRBJ2-3; 8 positions agree with TRBD2. Sequences were obtained from peripheral blood. This TCR was sampled from a man between 65 and 85 years old with acute or convalescent COVID-19. Here the CDR3 DNA reads TGTGCCAGCAGTCGCGGGACTAGTTTCTTGTTCTATACGCAGTATTTT. Protein product: CASSRGTSFLFYTQYF.